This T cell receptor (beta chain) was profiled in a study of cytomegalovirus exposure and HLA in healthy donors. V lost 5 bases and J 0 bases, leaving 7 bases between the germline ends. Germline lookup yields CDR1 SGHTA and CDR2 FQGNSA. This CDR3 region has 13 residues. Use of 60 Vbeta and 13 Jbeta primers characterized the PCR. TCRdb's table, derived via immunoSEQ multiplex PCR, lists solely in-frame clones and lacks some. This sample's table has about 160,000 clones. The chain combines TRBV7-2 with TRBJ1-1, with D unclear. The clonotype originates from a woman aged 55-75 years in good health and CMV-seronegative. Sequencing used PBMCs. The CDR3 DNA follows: TGTGCCAGCAGCAAACTCATGAACACTGAAGCTTTCTTT. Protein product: CASSKLMNTEAFF.